These 31 T cell receptor beta chains were all obtained from the same sample, sequenced in a study of blood T cell repertoires in COVID-19. Profiled with immunoSEQ multiplex PCR; TCRdb holds only in-frame clones, not every one. The sample yields 190,000 or so clones, approximately 85% seen once. The source material was PBMCs or T cells enriched from blood (not recorded which). The receptors stem from a woman younger than 45 who had recovered from COVID-19.

The chain links TRBV7-9 to TRBJ1-4, with D perhaps TRBD1 (5 bases). This CDR3 contains 16 residues. Germline loops: CDR1 SEHNR, CDR2 FQNEAQ (reference sequence). The V and J ends lost 4 bases and 1 base respectively, with 13 bases between them. DNA of the CDR3: TGTGCCAGCAGCTCGAGCAGGGAGGGAACTAATGAAAAACTGTTTTTT. Protein sequence: CASSSSREGTNEKLFF.

The chain carries TRBV7-3 and TRBJ2-3; D remains ambiguous. Trimming took 2 bases from V and 2 from J, leaving 8 bases between them. The CDR3 length is 14 residues. Per the germline V gene, CDR1 is SGHTA and CDR2 is FQGTGA. The CDR3 loop is CASSLRSNTDTQYF. The DNA of the CDR3 is TGTGCCAGCAGCTTACGATCTAACACAGATACGCAGTATTTT.

The genes are TRBV18 and TRBJ1-2; D not certain. The length of the CDR3 is 14 residues. Germline V gene data show CDR1 as KGHSH and CDR2 as LQKENI. Trimming removed 4 bases at V and 2 bases at J, with 11 bases between. The CDR3 DNA sequence: TGTGCCAGCTCACAAAATGCAGTCAACTATGGCTACACCTTC. Protein product: CASSQNAVNYGYTF.

In its sample, this clone was seen a few times. The chain is built from TRBV3-1 (or the pseudogene TRBV3-2) and TRBJ1-5, with D hard to call. Trimming cost V 4 bases and J 0 bases, with 7 bases left between them. The CDR3 covers 14 residues. In germline, CDR1 is LGHDT, CDR2 YNNKEL (reference sequence). The chain's CDR3 is CASSPAISNQPQHF. The DNA of the CDR3 is TGTGCCAGCAGCCCCGCTATTAGCAATCAGCCCCAGCATTTT.

The chain joins TRBV10-3 to TRBJ2-7, with 9 bases aligning to TRBD1. With V trimmed by 4 bases and J by 2 bases, 0 bases remained unmatched. The CDR3 contains 13 residues. CDR1 and CDR2 (germline): ENHRY, SYGVKD. As DNA, the CDR3 is TGTGCCATCAGTGGACAGGGGGCCTACGAGCAGTACTTC. Encoded protein: CAISGQGAYEQYF.

The chain employs TRBV6-1 and TRBJ1-5; 8 bases fit TRBD1. The V and J ends lost 2 bases and 6 bases, in that order; junction bases with no gene match: 3. There are 14 residues in the CDR3. Germline V gene lookup returns CDR1 MNHNS and CDR2 SASEGT. CDR3 protein: CASSEQGASQPQHF. CDR3 DNA sequence: TGTGCCAGCAGTGAACAGGGGGCGAGTCAGCCCCAGCATTTT.

V gene TRBV5-1 combines with J gene TRBJ1-3; 7 positions agree with TRBD1. CDR1 and CDR2 (germline): SGHRS, YFSETQ. The CDR3 has 16 residues. The ends lost 5 bases at V and 0 bases at J; junction bases unmatched: 8. CDR3 bases: TGCGCCAGCAGGAAACTGACAGGGAGCTCTGGAAACACCATATATTTT. Translated: CASRKLTGSSGNTIYF. Looking up the rest from reference TRBV5-1 and TRBJ1-3 gives the full variable domain: KAGVTQTPRYLIKTRGQQVTLSCSPISGHRSVSWYQQTPGQGLQFLFEYFSETQRNKGNFPGRFSGRQFSNSRSEMNVSTLELGDSALYLCASRKLTGSSGNTIYFGEGSWLTVV.

J is TRBJ2-1 and V is TRBV5-4; TRBD1 agrees at 11 bases. The V and J ends lost 2 bases and 9 bases, in that order; junction bases with no gene match: 10. In germline, CDR1 is SGHNT, CDR2 YYREEE (reference sequence). CDR3 size: 16 residues. The CDR3 here is CASSFSRTGGLGEQFF. CDR3 bases: TGTGCCAGCAGCTTTTCAAGGACAGGGGGCTTGGGTGAGCAGTTCTTC. The full variable domain, its missing parts supplied by reference TRBV5-4 and TRBJ2-1, is ETGVTQSPTHLIKTRGQQVTLRCSSQSGHNTVSWYQQALGQGPQFIFQYYREEENGRGNFPPRFSGLQFPNYSSELNVNALELDDSALYLCASSFSRTGGLGEQFFGPGTRLTVL.

V and J are TRBV28 and TRBJ1-6; 9 bases align to TRBD1. J gave up 4 bases and V 6 bases, and 4 bases lay outside the gene matches. Per germline, CDR1 MDHEN and CDR2 SYDVKM. This CDR3 contains 15 residues. CDR3 region: CASRYGTGYNSPLHF. In DNA form, the CDR3 reads TGTGCCAGCAGGTACGGGACAGGGTATAATTCACCCCTCCACTTT. The whole variable domain, remainder taken from reference TRBV28 and TRBJ1-6, is DVKVTQSSRYLVKRTGEKVFLECVQDMDHENMFWYRQDPGLGLRLIYFSYDVKMKEKGDIPEGYSVSREKKERFSLILESASTNQTSMYLCASRYGTGYNSPLHFGNGTRLTVT.

The genes are TRBV5-4 and TRBJ2-7, with D possibly being TRBD2 (5 bases). The CDR3 is made up of 13 amino acids. The germline CDR1 and CDR2 sequences are SGHNT and YYREEE (reference sequence). V was shortened by 4 bases and J by 5 bases, with 13 bases between the two germline ends. This CDR3 reads CASSTALAHEQYF. CDR3 sequence (DNA): TGTGCCAGCAGCACCGCCCTAGCACACGAGCAGTACTTC.

The CDR3 spells CASGVAVDAYEQYF. Here the CDR3 DNA reads TGTGCCAGCGGAGTAGCGGTGGACGCCTACGAGCAGTACTTC. The V and J genes are TRBV2 and TRBJ2-7, with a possible D match to TRBD2 (6 bases). Germline assignment: CDR1 SNHLY and CDR2 FYNNEI. The CDR3 extends over 14 amino acids. V was cut by 8 bases and J by 2 bases, with 16 bases left in between.

This sequence joins TRBV7-9 and TRBJ2-7; D possibly corresponds to TRBD1 (5 bases). The CDR3 runs 15 residues. The germline V and J ends were trimmed by 1 base and 4 bases, with 14 bases remaining between them. CDR1 is SEHNR, CDR2 FQNEAQ, per germline (reference sequence). The CDR3 sequence is CASSLGAGWLYEQYF. In DNA, the CDR3 is TGTGCCAGCAGCTTAGGGGCAGGGTGGTTGTACGAGCAGTACTTC.

The chain carries TRBV28 and TRBJ1-6; 8 nucleotides align to TRBD1. V was pared by 3 bases and J by 9 bases, with 7 bases of the junction left unmatched. Germline CDR1 MDHEN, CDR2 SYDVKM. The CDR3 is made up of 15 amino acids. The CDR3 region is CASSFQQGAGSPLHF. CDR3 DNA sequence: TGTGCCAGCAGTTTCCAGCAGGGGGCTGGTTCACCCCTCCACTTT.

This clone was seen only once. The chain is built from TRBV28 and TRBJ2-2, with 11 bases lining up with TRBD1. Germline V gene sequence: CDR1 MDHEN, CDR2 SYDVKM. V trimming: 4 bases; J trimming: 6 bases; junction bases outside the gene matches: 4. CDR3 length equals 15 residues. CDR3 region: CASSWGQGEAGELFF. The CDR3 DNA reads TGTGCCAGCAGTTGGGGACAGGGGGAGGCCGGGGAGCTGTTTTTT.

The V and J genes are TRBV29-1 and TRBJ2-2, with 13 bases fitting TRBD2. The germline gives CDR1 SQVTM, CDR2 ANQGSEA. The CDR3 consists of 15 residues. Losses at the gene ends were 7 bases for V and 4 bases for J; bases not matched to a gene: 6. The CDR3 coding sequence is TGCAGCGGGACTAGCGGGAGACTGGGCACCGGGGAGCTGTTTTTT. This sequence encodes CSGTSGRLGTGELFF.

The V gene is TRBV5-1, the J gene TRBJ2-7; 9 positions agree with TRBD1. The CDR3 has 14 residues. Trimming took 2 bases from V and 7 from J; bases not matched to a gene: 7. Germline-derived CDR1 and CDR2 are SGHRS and YFSETQ. DNA for the CDR3: TGCGCCAGCAGCTTCCGGGACAGGGCGGATGAGCAGTACTTC. Translated: CASSFRDRADEQYF.

The J gene is TRBJ2-2, the V gene TRBV7-9; 9 bases agree with TRBD2. This CDR3 region has 15 residues. V gave up 5 bases and J gave up 10 bases; unmatched junction bases: 11. CDR1 is SEHNR and CDR2 is FQNEAQ in the germline V gene (reference sequence). CDR3 protein: CASSPQIAGVEELFF. The DNA for the CDR3 is TGTGCCAGCAGCCCCCAGATAGCGGGAGTCGAGGAGCTGTTTTTT.

This clone was recorded a few times. The V and J genes are TRBV2 and TRBJ2-7; TRBD2 matches at 14 bases. The CDR3 runs 14 residues. Germline CDR1 reads SNHLY; CDR2 reads FYNNEI. Trimming removed 7 bases from V and 5 bases from J; junction bases left unmatched: 4. CDR3 loop: CASNRLAGGDEQYF. The CDR3 DNA reads TGTGCCAGCAATCGACTAGCGGGAGGGGACGAGCAGTACTTC.

The chain is built from TRBV5-1 and TRBJ1-6, with TRBD1 matching 8 bases. This CDR3 is 15 amino acids long. V lost 0 bases, J lost 10 bases, and 6 bases stayed unmatched. Germline V CDR1 and CDR2: SGHRS, YFSETQ. CDR3 DNA: TGCGCCAGCAGCTTGGACAGGGGGTCTGTCTCACCCCTCCACTTT. The encoded protein is CASSLDRGSVSPLHF.

The rearrangement uses TRBV19 and TRBJ1-5, with a possible D match to TRBD1 (5 bases). This CDR3 contains 17 residues. CDR1 is LNHDA and CDR2 is SQIVND in the germline V gene (reference sequence). Trimming cost V 5 bases and J 11 bases, with 28 bases left between them. This CDR3 is CASSFSSGGRRVGAQHF. The CDR3 region has the DNA TGTGCCAGTAGTTTCTCCTCGGGAGGGAGGAGGGTAGGGGCCCAGCATTTT.

The chain recombines TRBV29-1 with TRBJ2-1; possible D gene TRBD1, 6 bases. Germline CDR1 is SQVTM and CDR2 is ANQGSEA. Trimming took off 6 bases at V and 12 bases at J, with 24 bases between the two ends. The CDR3 has 14 residues. In DNA form, the CDR3 reads TGCAGCGTACACCATGGGGACACTGGAGCTTGGCAGTTCTTC. The encoded protein is CSVHHGDTGAWQFF.

V usage is TRBV3-1 (or the pseudogene TRBV3-2) and J usage is TRBJ2-2, with 7 nucleotides matching TRBD1. The CDR3 spans 18 residues. Trimming removed 4 bases from V and 3 bases from J; junction bases left unmatched: 14. Germline V gene lookup returns CDR1 LGHDT and CDR2 YNNKEL (reference sequence). CDR3 nucleotide sequence: TGTGCCAGCAGCCTCGACGCGACAGGGCCCCCAGACACCGGGGAGCTGTTTTTT. This encodes CASSLDATGPPDTGELFF.

V usage is TRBV25-1 and J usage is TRBJ1-2, with a tentative D call TRBD1 (6 bases). The V and J ends lost 2 bases and 8 bases respectively, with 21 bases between them. Germline CDR1 and CDR2: MGHDK and SYGVNS. The CDR3 covers 16 residues. CDR3 DNA: TGTGCCAGCAGTGAACCCCGGACAGAGCTCCTCGGGGGCTACACCTTC. Translation gives CASSEPRTELLGGYTF.

The V and J genes are TRBV18 and TRBJ2-1; 9 nucleotides agree with TRBD2. Germline CDR1 reads KGHSH; CDR2 reads LQKENI. This CDR3 has 17 residues. Trimming removed 1 base from V and 6 bases from J; junction bases left unmatched: 10. CDR3 nucleotides: TGTGCCAGCTCACCACTCTCTAGCGGGACACCTCTCAATGAGCAGTTCTTC. This gives the protein CASSPLSSGTPLNEQFF.

This sequence joins TRBV7-9 and TRBJ2-7; D is possibly TRBD2 (6 bases). CDR1 is SEHNR and CDR2 is FQNEAQ in the germline V gene (reference sequence). The CDR3 consists of 14 residues. V was shortened by 2 bases and J by 6 bases, with 14 bases between the two germline ends. CDR3 residues: CASSLPGDPSEQYF. In nucleotides, the CDR3 is TGTGCCAGCAGCTTACCGGGAGATCCCTCCGAGCAGTACTTC.

The chain links TRBV7-2 to TRBJ1-6; unclear D gene. The CDR3 runs to 18 residues. The V gene's germline CDR1 is SGHTA and CDR2 FQGNSA. Trimming took off 1 base at V and 14 bases at J, with 27 bases between the two ends. CDR3 nucleotide sequence: TGTGCCAGCAGCTTAGAAATCCCGTCCGAAGCGGTTTCATCGACCCTCCACTTT. As protein: CASSLEIPSEAVSSTLHF.

The V gene is TRBV7-2, the J gene TRBJ2-3, with no clear D. CDR1 SGHTA and CDR2 FQGNSA come from the germline V gene. Trimming took off 1 base at V and 0 bases at J, with 8 bases between the two ends. This CDR3 contains 15 residues. The CDR3 DNA follows: TGTGCCAGCAGCTTAGATGGCGGCAGCACAGATACGCAGTATTTT. It codes for CASSLDGGSTDTQYF.

This clone appeared a few times. The rearrangement links TRBV10-3 to TRBJ1-5; 9 bases are a match to TRBD1. With 0 bases clipped from V and 4 bases from J, the junction kept 13 bases outside the gene matches. Germline CDR1 ENHRY, CDR2 SYGVKD. The CDR3 is 19 residues long. The CDR3 reads CAISESAKTGGGGNQPQHF. In nucleotides, the CDR3 is TGTGCCATCAGTGAGTCGGCAAAAACAGGGGGCGGTGGAAATCAGCCCCAGCATTTT.

The chain couples TRBV28 to TRBJ2-4; D possibly corresponds to TRBD2 (7 bases). The CDR3 extends over 17 amino acids. V lost 3 bases and J lost 2, with 17 bases in between. Germline V gene sequence: CDR1 MDHEN, CDR2 SYDVKM. CDR3 region: CASSLGGRLRSKNIQYF. The CDR3 DNA reads as TGTGCCAGCAGTTTGGGGGGGCGATTGAGGTCCAAAAACATTCAGTACTTC.

The V call is TRBV11-3, the J call TRBJ1-1, with a weak D call TRBD1 (5 bases). The V gene's germline CDR1 is SGHNT and CDR2 YENEEA. The CDR3 consists of 15 residues. V lost 1 base and J lost 1, with 10 bases in between. The CDR3 nucleotides read TGTGCCAGCAGCTTAGGGGGGGTATCGAACACTGAAGCTTTCTTT. The encoded protein is CASSLGGVSNTEAFF.

This sequence joins TRBV5-1 and TRBJ2-1; TRBD1 is a possible D gene (5 bases). The V end was cut by 7 bases, the J end by 0 bases, with 14 bases between. Per the germline V gene, CDR1 is SGHRS and CDR2 is YFSETQ. This CDR3 is built from 15 residues. In DNA, the CDR3 is TGCGCCAGCCGCGACAGCTCCAGCTCCTACAATGAGCAGTTCTTC. Protein sequence: CASRDSSSSYNEQFF.